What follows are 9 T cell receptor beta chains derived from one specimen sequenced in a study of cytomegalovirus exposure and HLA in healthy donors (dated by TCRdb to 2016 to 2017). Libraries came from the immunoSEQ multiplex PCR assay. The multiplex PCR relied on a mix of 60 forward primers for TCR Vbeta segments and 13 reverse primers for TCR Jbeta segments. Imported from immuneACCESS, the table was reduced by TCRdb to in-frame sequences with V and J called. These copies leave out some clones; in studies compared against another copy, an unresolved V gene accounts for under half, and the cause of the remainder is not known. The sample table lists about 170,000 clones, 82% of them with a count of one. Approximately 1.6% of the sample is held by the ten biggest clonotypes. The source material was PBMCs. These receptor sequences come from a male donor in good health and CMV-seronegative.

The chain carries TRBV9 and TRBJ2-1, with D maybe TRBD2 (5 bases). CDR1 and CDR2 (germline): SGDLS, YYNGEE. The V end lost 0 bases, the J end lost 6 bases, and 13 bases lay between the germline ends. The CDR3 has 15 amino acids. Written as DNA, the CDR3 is TGTGCCAGCAGCGTAGAAATAGGAGGATTCAATGAGCAGTTCTTC. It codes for CASSVEIGGFNEQFF.

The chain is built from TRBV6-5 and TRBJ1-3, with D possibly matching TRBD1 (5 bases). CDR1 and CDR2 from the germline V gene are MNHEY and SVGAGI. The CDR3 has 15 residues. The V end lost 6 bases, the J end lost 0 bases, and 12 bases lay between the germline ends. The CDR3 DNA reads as TGTGCCAGCAGCGCGGGAAGGGGCTCTGGAAACACCATATATTTT. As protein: CASSAGRGSGNTIYF.

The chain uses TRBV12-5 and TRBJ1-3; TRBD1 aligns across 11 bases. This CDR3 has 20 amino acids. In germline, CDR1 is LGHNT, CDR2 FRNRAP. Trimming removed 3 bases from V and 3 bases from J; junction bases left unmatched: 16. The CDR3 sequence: CASGFRPKPGQGGLGNTIYF. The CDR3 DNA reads TGTGCTAGTGGTTTCCGTCCTAAACCGGGACAGGGGGGTCTTGGAAACACCATATATTTT.

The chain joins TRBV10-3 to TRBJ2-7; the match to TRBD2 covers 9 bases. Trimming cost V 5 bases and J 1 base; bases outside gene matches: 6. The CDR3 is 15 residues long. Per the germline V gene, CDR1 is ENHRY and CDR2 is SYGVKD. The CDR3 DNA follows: TGTGCCATCAGTCGGGTAGCGGGAGAATCCTACGAGCAGTACTTC. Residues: CAISRVAGESYEQYF.

This CDR3 is CASGLQGFYGYTF. The CDR3 nucleotides read TGTGCCAGCGGCCTACAGGGATTCTATGGCTACACCTTC. This rearrangement joins TRBV6-5 to TRBJ1-2; a possible D gene is TRBD1 (6 bases). This CDR3 is built from 13 residues. The germline V gene has CDR1 MNHEY and CDR2 SVGAGI. Trimming removed 8 bases from V and 4 bases from J, with 14 bases in between.

The CDR3 region has the DNA TGCGCCAGCAGCTTGGCAGGGACACCTGAAGCTTTCTTT. As protein: CASSLAGTPEAFF. This chain uses TRBV5-1 with TRBJ1-1; maybe TRBD1 (6 bases). Germline lookup yields CDR1 SGHRS and CDR2 YFSETQ. V was trimmed by 0 bases and J by 6 bases, leaving 9 bases between them. This CDR3 has 13 residues.

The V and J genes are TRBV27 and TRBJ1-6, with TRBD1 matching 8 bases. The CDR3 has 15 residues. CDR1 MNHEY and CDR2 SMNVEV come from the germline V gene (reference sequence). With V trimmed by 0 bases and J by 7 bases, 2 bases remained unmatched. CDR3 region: CASSLSQGANSPLHF. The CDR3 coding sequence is TGTGCCAGCAGTTTATCTCAGGGGGCGAATTCACCCCTCCACTTT.

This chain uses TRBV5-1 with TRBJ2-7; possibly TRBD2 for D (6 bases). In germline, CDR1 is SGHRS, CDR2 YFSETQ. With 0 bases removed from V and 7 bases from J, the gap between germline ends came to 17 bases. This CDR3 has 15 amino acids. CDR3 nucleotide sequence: TGCGCCAGCAGCTTGGGAGGGCTGGCGGGGTGGGAGCAGTACTTC. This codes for CASSLGGLAGWEQYF.

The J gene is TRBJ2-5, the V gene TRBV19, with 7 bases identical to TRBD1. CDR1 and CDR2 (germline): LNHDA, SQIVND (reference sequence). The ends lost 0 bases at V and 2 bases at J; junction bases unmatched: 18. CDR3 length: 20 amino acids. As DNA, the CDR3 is TGTGCCAGTAGTATAGATCGAGTCTTTGTCCCCGGGACAGCACAAGAGACCCAGTACTTC. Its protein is CASSIDRVFVPGTAQETQYF.